A selection of T cell receptor beta chains follows, all from one sample in a study of blood T cell repertoires in COVID-19. Using immunoSEQ multiplex PCR, the repertoire was profiled, and TCRdb retains in-frame clones only, with some absent. The table lists about 150,000 clones, roughly nine tenths of them singletons. Sequenced: peripheral blood. These receptor sequences come from a human donor in a cohort sampled during active COVID-19. CDR3s include the opening cysteine and the closing phenylalanine or tryptophan. D genes are given only for firm matches. Rows may omit the clone size; those that give it use once, few, many or a size class.

DNA: TGTGCCAGCAGGGGATTTAACAGGAATCAGCCCCAGCATTTT
CDR3: CASRGFNRNQPQHF
V: TRBV27
size: -
J: TRBJ1-5
D: -

DNA: TGTGCCAGCAGCCAAGAGGGGCCAGCGGGAGTGATTCGGGGGGAGCTGTTTTTT
CDR3: CASSQEGPAGVIRGELFF
V: TRBV3-1/TRBV3-2
size: -
J: TRBJ2-2
D: TRBD2

DNA: TGTGCCAGCAGGTCGGGGGATGAAAAACTGTTTTTT
CDR3: CASRSGDEKLFF
V: TRBV28
size: -
J: TRBJ1-4
D: -

DNA: TGTGCCAGCAGCTCATTGACAGGGGCTATGAACAATGAGCAGTTCTTC
CDR3: CASSSLTGAMNNEQFF
V: TRBV5-6
size: -
J: TRBJ2-1
D: TRBD1

DNA: TGTGCCTGGACCTCAGGGACTAGCGGACAGAGTGAGACCCAGTACTTC
CDR3: CAWTSGTSGQSETQYF
V: TRBV30
size: -
J: TRBJ2-5
D: TRBD2

DNA: TGTGCCAGCAGCCCCCGGACAGGGAGAGACTATGGCTACACCTTC
CDR3: CASSPRTGRDYGYTF
V: TRBV11-3
size: -
J: TRBJ1-2
D: TRBD1

DNA: TGTGCCACCAGCAGAGAGAGGTCGGTACGTTCCTACTCTGGGGCCAACGTCCTGACTTTC
CDR3: CATSRERSVRSYSGANVLTF
V: TRBV15
size: -
J: TRBJ2-6
D: -

DNA: TGTGCCAGTATTATGAACACTGAAGCTTTCTTT
CDR3: CASIMNTEAFF
V: TRBV19
size: -
J: TRBJ1-1
D: -

DNA: TGTGCCAGCAGCTGGGGGACAGGGGGGACCTACGAGCAGTACTTC
CDR3: CASSWGTGGTYEQYF
V: TRBV5-4
size: -
J: TRBJ2-7
D: TRBD1

DNA: TGCGCCAGCAGCTTGGGGGCGAACACTGAAGCTTTCTTT
CDR3: CASSLGANTEAFF
V: TRBV5-1
size: -
J: TRBJ1-1
D: -

DNA: TGTGCCAGCAGTTATGGAGCCGAAAAACTGTTTTTT
CDR3: CASSYGAEKLFF
V: TRBV6-6
size: -
J: TRBJ1-4
D: -

DNA: TGCGCCAGCAGCCCCCCAGGCGGGTTGGCCTACGAGCAGTACTTC
CDR3: CASSPPGGLAYEQYF
V: TRBV5-1
size: -
J: TRBJ2-7
D: -

DNA: TGTGCCAGCAGCTTAGAAAACAGGGGCTCACCATCCTACGAGCAGTACTTC
CDR3: CASSLENRGSPSYEQYF
V: TRBV11-2
size: -
J: TRBJ2-7
D: TRBD1

DNA: TGCGCCAGCAGCCAAGATTTTAAGCAAGGAAACACCATATATTTT
CDR3: CASSQDFKQGNTIYF
V: TRBV4-3
size: -
J: TRBJ1-3
D: -

DNA: TGTGCCAGCAGCACAGGGTCTCTCGAGCAGTACTTC
CDR3: CASSTGSLEQYF
V: TRBV12-3/TRBV12-4
size: once
J: TRBJ2-7
D: -

DNA: TGTGCCAGCAGCTTAGGACAGTCTAGCGAGCAGTACTTC
CDR3: CASSLGQSSEQYF
V: TRBV7-8
size: -
J: TRBJ2-7
D: -

DNA: TGTGCCAGCAGGGGGAGTACAGACCACGAGCAGTACTTC
CDR3: CASRGSTDHEQYF
V: TRBV27
size: -
J: TRBJ2-7
D: -

DNA: TGCGCCAGCAGCACGACGACAGGGGGGAACACTGAAGCTTTCTTT
CDR3: CASSTTTGGNTEAFF
V: TRBV5-1
size: -
J: TRBJ1-1
D: TRBD1

DNA: TGCGCCAGCAGTGAGTCGGGGACACCGAACACTGAAGCTTTCTTT
CDR3: CASSESGTPNTEAFF
V: TRBV10-1
size: -
J: TRBJ1-1
D: -

DNA: TGTGCCTGGAGTGTACGTAGGGCAGGGGGCGGCTACACCTTC
CDR3: CAWSVRRAGGGYTF
V: TRBV30
size: -
J: TRBJ1-2
D: TRBD1

DNA: TGTGCCAGCAGGGTACAGGGGGGACCTAATGAAAAACTGTTTTTT
CDR3: CASRVQGGPNEKLFF
V: TRBV6-6
size: -
J: TRBJ1-4
D: TRBD1

DNA: TGTGCCAGCAGTTTCTTCAGGGGGGCCTACGAGCAGTACTTC
CDR3: CASSFFRGAYEQYF
V: TRBV28
size: -
J: TRBJ2-7
D: -

DNA: TGTGCCAGCAGTCGAGGGCGGGGATACGTGAACACCGGGGAGCTGTTTTTT
CDR3: CASSRGRGYVNTGELFF
V: TRBV27
size: -
J: TRBJ2-2
D: -

DNA: TGTGCCAGCAGCGGTAGGACAGGGAATAATGAAAAACTGTTTTTT
CDR3: CASSGRTGNNEKLFF
V: TRBV2
size: once
J: TRBJ1-4
D: TRBD1

DNA: TGTGTCAGAAGCGGCTGCTACGAGCAGTACTTC
CDR3: CVRSGCYEQYF
V: TRBV7-5
size: -
J: TRBJ2-7
D: -

DNA: TGTGCCAGCAGCCCGGGGAGGTCCTCGTATGAAAAACTGTTTTTT
CDR3: CASSPGRSSYEKLFF
V: TRBV2
size: -
J: TRBJ1-4
D: -

DNA: TGTGCCAGCAGTCTCCGGTCGCCGCTTGGCTACACCTTC
CDR3: CASSLRSPLGYTF
V: TRBV19
size: -
J: TRBJ1-2
D: -